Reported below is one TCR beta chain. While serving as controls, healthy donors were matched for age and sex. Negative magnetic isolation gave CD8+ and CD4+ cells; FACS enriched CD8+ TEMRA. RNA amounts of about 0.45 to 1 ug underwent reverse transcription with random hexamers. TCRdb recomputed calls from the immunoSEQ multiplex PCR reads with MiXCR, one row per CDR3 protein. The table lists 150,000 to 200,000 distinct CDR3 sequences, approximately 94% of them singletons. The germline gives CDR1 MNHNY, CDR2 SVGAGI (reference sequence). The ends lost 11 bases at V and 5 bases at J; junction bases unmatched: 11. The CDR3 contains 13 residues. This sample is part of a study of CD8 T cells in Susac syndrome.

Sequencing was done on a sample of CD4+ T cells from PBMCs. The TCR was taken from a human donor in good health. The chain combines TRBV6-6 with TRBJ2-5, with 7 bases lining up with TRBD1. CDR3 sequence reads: CAGKQGSSETQYF. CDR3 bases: TGTGCCGGAAAACAGGGGTCGTCGGAGACCCAGTACTTC.